This T cell receptor beta chain appears in the sequencing data of a study of blood T cell repertoires in COVID-19. Study-level background: The United States, Italy and Spain provided the acute and convalescent COVID-19 samples.

Trimming shortened V by 1 base and J by 3 bases, and 10 bases separated the two germline ends. This CDR3 spans 15 amino acids. Germline CDR1 and CDR2: SGHVS and FNYEAQ. The table came from immunoSEQ multiplex PCR; TCRdb's copy has only in-frame clones and leaves some out. The sample shows 150,000 or so clones, less than 90% of them seen only once. The rearrangement links TRBV7-6 to TRBJ2-1; maybe TRBD2 (5 bases). Sequenced sample: peripheral blood. The TCR originated in a man aged 55 to 69 with acute or convalescent COVID-19. CDR3 protein: CASSLDSGFYNEQFF. The CDR3 bases are TGTGCCAGCAGCTTAGATTCGGGGTTCTACAATGAGCAGTTCTTC.